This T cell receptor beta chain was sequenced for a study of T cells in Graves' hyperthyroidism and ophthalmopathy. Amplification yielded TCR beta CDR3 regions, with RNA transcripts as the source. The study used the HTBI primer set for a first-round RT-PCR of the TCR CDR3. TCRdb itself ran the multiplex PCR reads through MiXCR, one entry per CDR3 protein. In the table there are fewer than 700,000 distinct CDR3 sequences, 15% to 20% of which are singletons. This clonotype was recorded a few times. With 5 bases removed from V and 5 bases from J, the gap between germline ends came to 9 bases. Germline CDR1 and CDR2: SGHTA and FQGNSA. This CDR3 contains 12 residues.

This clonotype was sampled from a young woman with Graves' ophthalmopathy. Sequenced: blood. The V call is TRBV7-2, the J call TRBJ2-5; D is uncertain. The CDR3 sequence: CASSPARETQYF. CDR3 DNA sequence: TGTGCCAGCAGCCCCGCCCGGGAGACCCAGTACTTC.